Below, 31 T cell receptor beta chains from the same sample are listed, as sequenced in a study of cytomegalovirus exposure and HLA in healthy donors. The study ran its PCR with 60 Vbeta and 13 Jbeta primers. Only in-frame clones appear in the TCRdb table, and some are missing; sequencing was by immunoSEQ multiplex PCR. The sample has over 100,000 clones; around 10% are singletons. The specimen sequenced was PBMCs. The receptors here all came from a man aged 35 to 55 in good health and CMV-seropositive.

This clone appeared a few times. CDR3 in DNA: TGTGCCAGCAGTGAACGTAGCGTCCTCACAGATACGCAGTATTTT. This sequence encodes CASSERSVLTDTQYF. This rearrangement joins TRBV6-1 to TRBJ2-3, with D tentatively TRBD2 (5 bases). This CDR3 spans 15 amino acids. V lost 2 bases and J lost 2, with 11 bases in between. Germline values: CDR1 MNHNS, CDR2 SASEGT.

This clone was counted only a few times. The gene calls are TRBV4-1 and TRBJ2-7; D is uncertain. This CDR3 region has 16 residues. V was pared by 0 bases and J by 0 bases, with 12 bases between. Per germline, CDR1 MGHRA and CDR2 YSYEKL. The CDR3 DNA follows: TGCGCCAGCAGCCAAGATCCTCCTCCGAGCTCCTACGAGCAGTACTTC. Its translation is CASSQDPPPSSYEQYF.

The CDR3 reads CASSEPGQGSYEQYF. The CDR3 DNA reads as TGTGCCAGCAGTGAACCGGGACAGGGGTCCTACGAGCAGTACTTC. The chain combines TRBV28 with TRBJ2-7, with 10 nucleotides matching TRBD1. Germline CDR1 reads MDHEN; CDR2 reads SYDVKM. J was trimmed by 1 base and V by 5 bases; bases with no gene match: 5. The CDR3 runs 15 residues.

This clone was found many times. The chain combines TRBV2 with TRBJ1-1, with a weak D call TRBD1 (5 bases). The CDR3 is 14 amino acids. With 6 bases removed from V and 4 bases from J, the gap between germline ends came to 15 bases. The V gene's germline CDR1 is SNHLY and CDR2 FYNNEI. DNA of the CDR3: TGTGCCAGCAGATCGGACCACGGGGGCACTGAAGCTTTCTTT. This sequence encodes CASRSDHGGTEAFF. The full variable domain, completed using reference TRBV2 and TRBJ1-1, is EPEVTQTPSHQVTQMGQEVILRCVPISNHLYFYWYRQILGQKVEFLVSFYNNEISEKSEIFDDQFSVERPDGSNFTLKIRSTKLEDSAMYFCASRSDHGGTEAFFGQGTRLTVV.

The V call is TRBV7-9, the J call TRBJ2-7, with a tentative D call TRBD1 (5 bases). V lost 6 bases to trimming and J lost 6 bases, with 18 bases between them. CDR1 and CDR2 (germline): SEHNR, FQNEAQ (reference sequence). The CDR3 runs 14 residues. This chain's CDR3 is CASSPRAGLGEQYF. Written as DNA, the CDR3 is TGTGCCAGCAGTCCCCGCGCAGGGCTGGGCGAGCAGTACTTC.

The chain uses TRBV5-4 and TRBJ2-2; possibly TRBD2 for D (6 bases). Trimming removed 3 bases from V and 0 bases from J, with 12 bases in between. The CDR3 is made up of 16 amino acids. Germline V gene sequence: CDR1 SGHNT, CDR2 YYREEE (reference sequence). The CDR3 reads CASSSPGLPNTGELFF. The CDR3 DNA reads TGTGCCAGCAGCTCACCGGGACTCCCGAACACCGGGGAGCTGTTTTTT.

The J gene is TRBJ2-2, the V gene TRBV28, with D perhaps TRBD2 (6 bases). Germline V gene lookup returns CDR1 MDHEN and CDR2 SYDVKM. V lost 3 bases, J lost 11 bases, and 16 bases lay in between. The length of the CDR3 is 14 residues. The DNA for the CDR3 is TGTGCCAGCAGTTTTGGCACCGGGACTTCTGAGCTGTTTTTT. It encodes CASSFGTGTSELFF.

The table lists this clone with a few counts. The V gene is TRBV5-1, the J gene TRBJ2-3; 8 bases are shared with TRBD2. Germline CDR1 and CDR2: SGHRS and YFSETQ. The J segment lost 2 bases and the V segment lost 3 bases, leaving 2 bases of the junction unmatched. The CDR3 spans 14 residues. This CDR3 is CASSSGGYTDTQYF. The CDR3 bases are TGCGCCAGCAGCTCGGGAGGGTACACAGATACGCAGTATTTT. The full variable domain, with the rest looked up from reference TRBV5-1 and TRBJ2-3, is KAGVTQTPRYLIKTRGQQVTLSCSPISGHRSVSWYQQTPGQGLQFLFEYFSETQRNKGNFPGRFSGRQFSNSRSEMNVSTLELGDSALYLCASSSGGYTDTQYFGPGTRLTVL.

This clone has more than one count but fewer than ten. The CDR3 sequence: CASSPGTGGGEKLFF. The CDR3 DNA reads as TGTGCCAGCTCACCAGGGACAGGGGGCGGTGAAAAACTGTTTTTT. The chain combines TRBV18 with TRBJ1-4; 12 bases are shared with TRBD1. From germline, CDR1 is KGHSH and CDR2 LQKENI. The trim removed 2 bases at V and 7 bases at J, leaving 2 bases unmatched. The CDR3 is 15 amino acids.

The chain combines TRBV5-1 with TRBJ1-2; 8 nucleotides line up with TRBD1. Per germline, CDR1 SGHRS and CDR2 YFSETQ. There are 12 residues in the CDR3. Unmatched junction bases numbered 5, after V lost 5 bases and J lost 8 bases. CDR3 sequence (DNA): TGCGCCAGCAGAAAACAGGGGGAAGGCTACACCTTC. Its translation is CASRKQGEGYTF.

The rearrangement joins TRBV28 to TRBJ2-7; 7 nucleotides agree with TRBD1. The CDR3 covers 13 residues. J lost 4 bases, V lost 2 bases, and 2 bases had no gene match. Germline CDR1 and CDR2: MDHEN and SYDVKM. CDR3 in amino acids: CASSLGTEYEQYF. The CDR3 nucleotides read TGTGCCAGCAGTTTAGGGACAGAGTACGAGCAGTACTTC.

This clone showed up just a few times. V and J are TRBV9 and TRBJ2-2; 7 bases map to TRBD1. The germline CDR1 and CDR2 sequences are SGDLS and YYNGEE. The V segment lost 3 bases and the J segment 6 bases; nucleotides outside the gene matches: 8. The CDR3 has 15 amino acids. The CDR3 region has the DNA TGTGCCAGCAGCGCAAAGGGACAGTCGGCCGGGGAGCTGTTTTTT. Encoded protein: CASSAKGQSAGELFF.

The CDR3 bases are TGTGCCAGCAGCACCCTGGGACAGGGACGGCACCAGCCCCAGCATTTT. Translation: CASSTLGQGRHQPQHF. V and J are TRBV21-1 and TRBJ1-5; the table's D call, TRBD1, was not checked against the DNA. TRBV21-1 is reported as a pseudogene. This CDR3 has 16 amino acids.

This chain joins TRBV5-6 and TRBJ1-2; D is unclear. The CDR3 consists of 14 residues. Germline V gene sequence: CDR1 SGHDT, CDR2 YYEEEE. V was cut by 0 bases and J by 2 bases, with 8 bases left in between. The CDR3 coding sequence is TGTGCCAGCAGCTTGGTACGGGGAAACTATGGCTACACCTTC. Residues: CASSLVRGNYGYTF.

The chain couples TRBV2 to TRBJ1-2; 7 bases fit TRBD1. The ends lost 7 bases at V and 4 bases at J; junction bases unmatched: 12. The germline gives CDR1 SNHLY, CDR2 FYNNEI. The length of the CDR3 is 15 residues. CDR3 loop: CASTEGAGGIYGYTF. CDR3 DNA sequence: TGTGCCAGCACCGAAGGGGCAGGGGGAATCTATGGCTACACCTTC.

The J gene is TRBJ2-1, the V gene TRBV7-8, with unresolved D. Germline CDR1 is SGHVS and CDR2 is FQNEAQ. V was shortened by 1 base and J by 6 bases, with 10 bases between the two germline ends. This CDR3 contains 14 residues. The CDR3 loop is CASSLEVQTNEQFF. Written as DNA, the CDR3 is TGTGCCAGCAGCTTAGAGGTACAGACCAATGAGCAGTTCTTC.

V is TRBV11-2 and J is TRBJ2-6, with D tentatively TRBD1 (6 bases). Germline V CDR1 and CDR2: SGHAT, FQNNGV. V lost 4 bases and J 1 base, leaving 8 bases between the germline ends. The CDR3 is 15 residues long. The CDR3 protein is CASSSQGSGANVLTF. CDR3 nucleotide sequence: TGTGCCAGCAGCTCACAGGGTTCTGGGGCCAACGTCCTGACTTTC.

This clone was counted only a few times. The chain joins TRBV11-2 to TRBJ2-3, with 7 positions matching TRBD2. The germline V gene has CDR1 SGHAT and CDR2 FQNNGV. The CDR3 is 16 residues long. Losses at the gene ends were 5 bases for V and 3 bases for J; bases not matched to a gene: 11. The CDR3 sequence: CASSLFVGLPTDTQYF. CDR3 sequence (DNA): TGTGCCAGCAGCCTTTTTGTGGGACTACCTACAGATACGCAGTATTTT.

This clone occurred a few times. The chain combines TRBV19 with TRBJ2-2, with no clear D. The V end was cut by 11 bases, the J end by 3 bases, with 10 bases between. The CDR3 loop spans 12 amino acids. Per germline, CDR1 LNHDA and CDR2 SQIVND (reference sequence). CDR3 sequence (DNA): TGTGCCTTGTCCACTTACACCGGGGAGCTGTTTTTT. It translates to CALSTYTGELFF.

CDR3 sequence: CASSLEHMNTEAFF. The CDR3 bases are TGTGCCAGCAGCTTGGAACACATGAACACTGAAGCTTTCTTT. The chain combines TRBV5-4 with TRBJ1-1; D is unresolved. This CDR3 spans 14 amino acids. V was cut by 0 bases and J by 0 bases, with 6 bases left in between. Per the germline V gene, CDR1 is SGHNT and CDR2 is YYREEE (reference sequence).

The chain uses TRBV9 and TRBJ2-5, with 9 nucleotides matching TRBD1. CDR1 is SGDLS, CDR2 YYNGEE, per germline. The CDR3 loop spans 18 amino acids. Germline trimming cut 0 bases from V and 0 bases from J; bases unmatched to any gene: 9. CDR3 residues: CASSVAGGTGPYQETQYF. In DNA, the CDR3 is TGTGCCAGCAGCGTAGCTGGGGGGACAGGGCCCTACCAAGAGACCCAGTACTTC. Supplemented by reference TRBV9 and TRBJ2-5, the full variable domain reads DSGVTQTPKHLITATGQRVTLRCSPRSGDLSVYWYQQSLDQGLQFLIQYYNGEERAKGNILERFSAQQFPDLHSELNLSSLELGDSALYFCASSVAGGTGPYQETQYFGPGTRLLVL.

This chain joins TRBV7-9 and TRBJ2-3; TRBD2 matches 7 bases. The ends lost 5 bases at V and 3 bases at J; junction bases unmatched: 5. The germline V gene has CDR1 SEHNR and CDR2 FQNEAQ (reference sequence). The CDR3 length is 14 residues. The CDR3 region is CASSGLVLTDTQYF. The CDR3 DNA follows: TGTGCCAGCAGCGGACTAGTGCTGACAGATACGCAGTATTTT.

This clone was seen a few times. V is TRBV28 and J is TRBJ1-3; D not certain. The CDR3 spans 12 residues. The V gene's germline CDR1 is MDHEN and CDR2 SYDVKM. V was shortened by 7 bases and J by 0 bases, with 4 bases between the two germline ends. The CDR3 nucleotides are TGTGCCAGCACCTACTCTGGAAACACCATATATTTT. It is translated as CASTYSGNTIYF.

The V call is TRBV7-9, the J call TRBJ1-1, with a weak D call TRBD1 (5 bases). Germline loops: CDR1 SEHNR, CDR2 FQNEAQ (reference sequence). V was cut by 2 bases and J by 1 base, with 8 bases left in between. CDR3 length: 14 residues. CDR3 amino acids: CASSLHGQNTEAFF. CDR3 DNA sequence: TGTGCCAGCAGCTTACACGGACAGAACACTGAAGCTTTCTTT.

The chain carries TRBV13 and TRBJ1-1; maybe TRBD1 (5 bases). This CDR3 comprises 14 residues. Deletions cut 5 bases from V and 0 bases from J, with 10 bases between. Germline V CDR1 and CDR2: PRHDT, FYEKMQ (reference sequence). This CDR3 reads CASSNKGMNTEAFF. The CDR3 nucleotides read TGTGCCAGCAGCAACAAGGGGATGAACACTGAAGCTTTCTTT.

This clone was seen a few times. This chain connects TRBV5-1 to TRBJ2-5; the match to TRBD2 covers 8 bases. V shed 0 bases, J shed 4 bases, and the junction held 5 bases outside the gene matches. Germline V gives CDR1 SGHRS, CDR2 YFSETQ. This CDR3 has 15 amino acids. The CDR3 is CASSLAGGATETQYF. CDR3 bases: TGCGCCAGCAGCTTGGCCGGGGGGGCGACAGAGACCCAGTACTTC.

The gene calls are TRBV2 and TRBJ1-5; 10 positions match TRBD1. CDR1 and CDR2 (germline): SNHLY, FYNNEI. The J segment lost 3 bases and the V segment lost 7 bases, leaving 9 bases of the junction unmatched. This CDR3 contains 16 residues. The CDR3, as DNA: TGTGCCAGCACCGACCGGACAGGGGGAGTCAATCAGCCCCAGCATTTT. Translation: CASTDRTGGVNQPQHF.

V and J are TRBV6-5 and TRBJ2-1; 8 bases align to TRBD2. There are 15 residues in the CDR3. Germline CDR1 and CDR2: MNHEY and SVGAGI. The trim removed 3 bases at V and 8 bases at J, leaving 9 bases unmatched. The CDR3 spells CASSYSSGRIDEQFF. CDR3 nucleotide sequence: TGTGCCAGCAGTTATTCGAGCGGGAGAATCGATGAGCAGTTCTTC.

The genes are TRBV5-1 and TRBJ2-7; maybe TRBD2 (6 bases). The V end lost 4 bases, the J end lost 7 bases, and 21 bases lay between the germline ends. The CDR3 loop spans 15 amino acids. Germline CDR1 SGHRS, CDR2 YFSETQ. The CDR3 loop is CASSHRTTTEWEQYF. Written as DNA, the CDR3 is TGCGCCAGCAGCCATCGGACTACTACCGAGTGGGAGCAGTACTTC.

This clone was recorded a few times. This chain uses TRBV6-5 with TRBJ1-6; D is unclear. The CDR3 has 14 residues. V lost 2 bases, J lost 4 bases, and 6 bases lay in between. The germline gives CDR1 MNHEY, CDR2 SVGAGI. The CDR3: CASSYREYNSPLHF. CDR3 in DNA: TGTGCCAGCAGTTACAGAGAATATAATTCACCCCTCCACTTT.

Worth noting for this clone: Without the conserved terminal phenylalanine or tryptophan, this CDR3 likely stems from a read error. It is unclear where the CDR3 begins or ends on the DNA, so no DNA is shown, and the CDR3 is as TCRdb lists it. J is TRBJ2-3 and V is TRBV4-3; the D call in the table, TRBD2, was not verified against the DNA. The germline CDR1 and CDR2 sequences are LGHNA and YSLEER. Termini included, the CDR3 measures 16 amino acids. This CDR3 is CASSQDPAGAFNEHFS.